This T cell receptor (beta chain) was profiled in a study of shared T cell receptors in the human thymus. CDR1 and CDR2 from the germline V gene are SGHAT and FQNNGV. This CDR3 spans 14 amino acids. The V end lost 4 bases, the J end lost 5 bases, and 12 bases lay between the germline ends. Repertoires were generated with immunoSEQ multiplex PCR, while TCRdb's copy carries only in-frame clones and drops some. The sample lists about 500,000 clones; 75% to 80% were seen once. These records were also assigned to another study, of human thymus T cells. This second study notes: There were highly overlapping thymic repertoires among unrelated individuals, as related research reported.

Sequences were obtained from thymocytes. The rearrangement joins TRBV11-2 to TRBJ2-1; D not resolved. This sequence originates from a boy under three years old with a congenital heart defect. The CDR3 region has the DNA TGTGCCAGCAGCTCCAGGCCCGGTAACAATGAGCAGTTCTTC. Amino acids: CASSSRPGNNEQFF. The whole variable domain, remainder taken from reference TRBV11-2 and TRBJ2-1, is EAGVAQSPRYKIIEKRQSVAFWCNPISGHATLYWYQQILGQGPKLLIQFQNNGVVDDSQLPKDRFSAERLKGVDSTLKIQPAKLEDSAVYLCASSSRPGNNEQFFGPGTRLTVL.